What follows are 19 T cell receptor beta chains derived from one specimen sequenced in a study of cytomegalovirus exposure and HLA in healthy donors. The study ran its PCR with 60 Vbeta and 13 Jbeta primers. Assay: immunoSEQ multiplex PCR; the TCRdb copy retains only in-frame clones and omits some. The sample includes fewer than 200,000 clones, roughly four fifths of them seen just once. The sequenced sample was PBMCs. The source is a woman in her forties or fifties in good health and CMV-seronegative.

The chain uses TRBV6-6 and TRBJ1-6; D gene ambiguous. Germline CDR1 MNHNY, CDR2 SVGAGI (reference sequence). The CDR3 is 16 residues long. Trimming removed 3 bases from V and 10 bases from J, with 19 bases in between. CDR3 sequence (DNA): TGTGCCAGCAGTTATAGTGGGGAGGGAGAGGGATCACCCCTCCACTTT. Translating it yields CASSYSGEGEGSPLHF.

The rearrangement joins TRBV11-2 to TRBJ2-2; TRBD2 aligns across 7 bases. The V gene's germline CDR1 is SGHAT and CDR2 FQNNGV. The junction had 4 bases not matched to a gene; V was cut back by 3 bases and J by 6 bases. The CDR3 covers 14 residues. In DNA, the CDR3 is TGTGCCAGCAGCTTCTATACTAGCGCCGGGGAGCTGTTTTTT. Its translation is CASSFYTSAGELFF.

This clone was seen only a few times. This chain uses TRBV6-1 with TRBJ2-3; TRBD1 matches 7 bases. CDR3 length: 17 residues. The germline V gene has CDR1 MNHNS and CDR2 SASEGT. The J segment lost 3 bases and the V segment lost 2 bases, leaving 11 bases of the junction unmatched. CDR3 residues: CASSELRGQSATDTQYF. The CDR3 region has the DNA TGTGCCAGCAGTGAATTAAGGGGGCAAAGTGCGACAGATACGCAGTATTTT.

The V gene is TRBV7-6, the J gene TRBJ2-7; D gene unclear. Deletions cut 5 bases from V and 4 bases from J, with 9 bases between. Germline values: CDR1 SGHVS, CDR2 FNYEAQ. There are 12 residues in the CDR3. The CDR3 DNA sequence: TGTGCCAGCAGCCCCAGAGGATACGAGCAGTACTTC. Amino acid sequence: CASSPRGYEQYF.

The rearrangement links TRBV11-3 to TRBJ1-1, with D perhaps matching TRBD1 (6 bases). This CDR3 region has 13 residues. Germline loops: CDR1 SGHNT, CDR2 YENEEA. The V end was cut by 5 bases, the J end by 1 base, with 8 bases between. CDR3 in DNA: TGTGCCAGCAGCAGGGGGTGGAACACTGAAGCTTTCTTT. Translation gives CASSRGWNTEAFF. The full variable domain, in which reference TRBV11-3 and TRBJ1-1 provide the parts outside the CDR3, is EAGVVQSPRYKIIEKKQPVAFWCNPISGHNTLYWYLQNLGQGPELLIRYENEEAVDDSQLPKDRFSAERLKGVDSTLKIQPAELGDSAVYLCASSRGWNTEAFFGQGTRLTVV.

The V call is TRBV4-2, the J call TRBJ2-5, with 8 bases that match TRBD2. The CDR3 totals 16 residues. V was clipped by 2 bases and J by 4 bases; unmatched bases: 9. Germline CDR1 reads LGHNA; CDR2 reads YNFKEQ. This CDR3 reads CASSQPSGGGGETQYF. CDR3 in DNA: TGTGCCAGCAGCCAACCAAGCGGGGGCGGGGGAGAGACCCAGTACTTC.

In this sample, this clone turned up once. The CDR3 is CASSLNGGREQYF. The CDR3, as DNA: TGTGCCAGCAGCTTAAACGGGGGGCGCGAGCAGTACTTC. The chain joins TRBV7-2 to TRBJ2-7; tentative D call: TRBD2 (7 bases). The CDR3 is made up of 13 amino acids. Germline V gene sequence: CDR1 SGHTA, CDR2 FQGNSA. Trimming cost V 2 bases and J 6 bases, with 11 bases left between them. Based on the CDR3 plus reference TRBV7-2 and TRBJ2-7, the full variable domain is GAGVSQSPSNKVTEKGKDVELRCDPISGHTALYWYRQSLGQGLEFLIYFQGNSAPDKSGLPSDRFSAERTGGSVSTLTIQRTQQEDSAVYLCASSLNGGREQYFGPGTRLTVT.

A few counts support this clone. The CDR3 region is CASRLTGDYGYTF. In DNA form, the CDR3 reads TGTGCCAGCAGATTGACAGGGGACTATGGCTACACCTTC. This rearrangement joins TRBV10-3 to TRBJ1-2; 8 nucleotides agree with TRBD1. The CDR3 runs 13 residues. Germline CDR1 and CDR2: ENHRY and SYGVKD. Unmatched junction bases numbered 7, after V lost 10 bases and J lost 3 bases.

The chain uses TRBV7-2 and TRBJ1-1; D gene ambiguous. Germline V gene sequence: CDR1 SGHTA, CDR2 FQGNSA. The length of the CDR3 is 14 residues. V shed 2 bases and J shed 1 base, with 8 bases lying between them. CDR3 nucleotide sequence: TGTGCCAGCAGCTTACAGGCAGGGAACACTGAAGCTTTCTTT. This translates into CASSLQAGNTEAFF.

This clone was picked up a small number of times. The chain recombines TRBV9 with TRBJ1-6; 8 bases are a match to TRBD1. From germline, CDR1 is SGDLS and CDR2 YYNGEE. CDR3 length: 15 amino acids. Trimming took 4 bases from V and 9 from J; bases not matched to a gene: 9. The CDR3 DNA is TGTGCCAGCAGCTCGTTAGGACAGGGTGGTTCACCCCTCCACTTT. This encodes CASSSLGQGGSPLHF.

V and J are TRBV5-4 and TRBJ2-1, with a weak D call TRBD1 (6 bases). This CDR3 spans 14 amino acids. Germline CDR1 and CDR2: SGHNT and YYREEE (reference sequence). Trimming removed 1 base at V and 7 bases at J, with 12 bases between. The chain's CDR3 is CASSLTGLSNEQFF. CDR3 nucleotides: TGTGCCAGCAGCTTGACAGGGTTGAGTAATGAGCAGTTCTTC.

The J gene is TRBJ2-3, the V gene TRBV7-2, with D perhaps TRBD2 (6 bases). Looked up from germline, CDR1 is SGHTA and CDR2 is FQGNSA. This CDR3 region has 12 residues. Trimming took off 5 bases at V and 11 bases at J, with 14 bases between the two ends. CDR3 bases: TGTGCCAGCAGCCCTAGGGACGGGAGGCAGTATTTT. Translating it yields CASSPRDGRQYF.

A word on this clone: One junction end disagrees with the germline gene, perhaps due to a read error. The chain couples TRBV7-9 to TRBJ1-3, with D maybe TRBD1 (5 bases). The germline V gene encodes CDR1 SEHNR and CDR2 FQNEAQ (reference sequence). The CDR3 totals 17 residues. Here the CDR3 reads CSSSLVWGSGSGNTIYF. CDR3 sequence (DNA): TGTTCCAGCAGCTTAGTATGGGGCTCGGGCTCTGGAAACACCATATATTTT. Full variable domain (missing parts from reference TRBV7-9 and TRBJ1-3): DTGVSQNPRHKITKRGQNVTFRCDPISEHNRLYWYRQTLGQGPEFLTYFQNEAQLEKSRLLSDRFSAERPKGSFSTLEIQRTEQGDSAMYLCSSSLVWGSGSGNTIYFGEGSWLTVV.

V and J are TRBV11-2 and TRBJ2-1; 10 nucleotides align to TRBD2. With V trimmed by 7 bases and J by 4 bases, 7 bases remained unmatched. Germline loops: CDR1 SGHAT, CDR2 FQNNGV. The CDR3 contains 15 residues. This CDR3 reads CASNDELAGYNEQFF. The CDR3 coding sequence is TGTGCCAGCAATGATGAACTAGCGGGATACAATGAGCAGTTCTTC.

This clone was counted a few times. The V gene is TRBV5-4, the J gene TRBJ2-1; TRBD2 matches at 11 bases. The CDR3 is 15 residues long. The germline gives CDR1 SGHNT, CDR2 YYREEE (reference sequence). V lost 6 bases and J lost 7; bases outside the gene matches: 9. The CDR3 here is CASNVWLAGGNEQFF. The CDR3 coding sequence is TGTGCCAGCAATGTTTGGCTAGCGGGAGGTAATGAGCAGTTCTTC.

V usage is TRBV5-5 and J usage is TRBJ1-1, with unresolved D. The V end was cut by 1 base, the J end by 0 bases, with 4 bases between. This CDR3 contains 13 residues. In germline, CDR1 is SGHKS, CDR2 YYEKEE (reference sequence). CDR3 protein: CASSLTLNTEAFF. CDR3 nucleotides: TGTGCCAGCAGCTTGACACTGAACACTGAAGCTTTCTTT.

This clone rates as medium-sized. This chain uses TRBV11-1 with TRBJ2-3, with a possible D match to TRBD2 (6 bases). The CDR3 sequence is 16 residues long. Per the germline V gene, CDR1 is SGHAT and CDR2 is FQDESV (reference sequence). The V end lost 1 base, the J end lost 2 bases, and 13 bases lay between the germline ends. CDR3 amino acids: CASSLGGGRVTDTQYF. CDR3 in DNA: TGTGCCAGCAGCTTAGGTGGAGGGAGAGTCACAGATACGCAGTATTTT.

V is TRBV4-2 and J is TRBJ2-1, with D unclear. The CDR3 is 16 amino acids. The V and J ends lost 3 bases and 0 bases respectively, with 12 bases between them. The germline gives CDR1 LGHNA, CDR2 YNFKEQ. CDR3 nucleotides: TGTGCCAGCAGCCAGGTAGCATCGAGCTCCTACAATGAGCAGTTCTTC. Its translation: CASSQVASSSYNEQFF.

V is TRBV7-8 and J is TRBJ2-3, with D uncertain. Looked up from germline, CDR1 is SGHVS and CDR2 is FQNEAQ. Trimming took off 4 bases at V and 2 bases at J, with 13 bases between the two ends. The CDR3 is made up of 15 amino acids. In nucleotides, the CDR3 is TGTGCCAGCAGCTCCGCTGAGCGATCCACAGATACGCAGTATTTT. Its translation: CASSSAERSTDTQYF.